Reported below is one T cell receptor (beta chain). The antigen remains unidentified. This sample was included in a study of OX40 agonist ivuxolimab in advanced cancers. Overall study results and limits: Partly responding patients at 0.1-3.0 mg/kg showed some of the smallest clonal expansion.

Profiled with immunoSEQ multiplex PCR; TCRdb holds only in-frame clones, not every one. Of around 41,000 clones listed, about 90% were seen once; the top ten hold about 6.3%. Trimming cost V 4 bases and J 8 bases, with 17 bases left between them. Germline values: CDR1 MDHEN, CDR2 SYDVKM. The CDR3 is made up of 15 amino acids. The sample consisted of CD4+ or CD8+ T cells sorted from blood, taken in a trial of the OX40 agonist ivuxolimab. The rearrangement uses TRBV28 and TRBJ1-4; D unresolved. The source of this sequence is an adult with an advanced solid tumor such as melanoma, head and neck, liver or kidney cancer. The CDR3 nucleotides read TGTGCCAGCAGTTCCAAAACCCGGGCTAGGGAAAAACTGTTTTTT. Protein sequence: CASSSKTRAREKLFF.